The clone carrying this T cell receptor (beta chain) was seen more than once but under ten times. What it binds is not known. cDNA molecules carried unique molecular identifiers, and template switching added a universal primer site. MiXCR was run by TCRdb on the 5' RACE reads, yielding one entry per CDR3 protein. The table shows around 450,000 distinct CDR3 sequences, with around 14% occurring only once. Germline CDR1 is DFQATT and CDR2 is SNEGSKA (reference sequence). The CDR3 spans 16 residues. After removal of 3 bases from V and 5 bases from J, the junction contained 12 bases not matched to a gene. The data were obtained in a study of identical twins. Study-wide points: Less excess twin sharing appeared in beta out-of-frame sequences.

These same data were also listed under a study on yellow fever vaccine responses in identical twins.

The sample comprised CD4+ T cells sorted from blood. The V and J genes are TRBV20-1 and TRBJ2-2; 7 bases line up with TRBD2. The clonotype originates from a woman under 30 in good health. Written as DNA, the CDR3 is TGCAGTGCTAGTCCTTATGGGACTATCGGGACCGGGGAGCTGTTTTTT. Translating it yields CSASPYGTIGTGELFF.